A single sample is the source of the 9 T cell receptor beta chains below, sequenced in a study of neurological immune-mediated disorders. Each CDR3 protein is one row after TCRdb ran MiXCR on the 5' RACE reads. The sample lists approximately 80,000 distinct CDR3 sequences; 4.3% were seen once. Time point here: longitudinal time-point 3. Sequenced: PBMCs. The receptors were sampled from a woman between 55 and 75 years old with multiple sclerosis.

At least ten counts were recorded for this clonotype. V and J are TRBV24-1 and TRBJ2-3; the D is unclear. This CDR3 has 14 amino acids. Trimming cost V 4 bases and J 6 bases, with 13 bases left between them. Germline CDR1 is KGHDR and CDR2 is SFDVKD. The CDR3 region has the DNA TGTGCCACCAGTGACCACAGACCCGGGGATACGCAGTATTTT. This encodes CATSDHRPGDTQYF.

Many counts were recorded for this clonotype. The CDR3 DNA sequence: TGCGCCAGCAGCTCGACAGGAGGGTCCTACGAGCAGTACTTC. This gives the protein CASSSTGGSYEQYF. J is TRBJ2-7 and V is TRBV5-1; D tentatively reads TRBD1 or TRBD2 (6 bases each). The V gene lost 3 bases and the J gene lost 1 base, with 11 bases spanning the gap. Germline CDR1 and CDR2: SGHRS and YFSETQ. The CDR3 is made up of 14 amino acids.

The rearrangement joins TRBV2 to TRBJ1-5; D ambiguous. Germline loops: CDR1 SNHLY, CDR2 FYNNEI. The CDR3 has 12 amino acids. V was shortened by 4 bases and J by 5 bases, with 6 bases between the two germline ends. The DNA of the CDR3 is TGTGCCAGCAGTGGGCAGCATCAGCCCCAGCATTTT. It codes for CASSGQHQPQHF.

This clonotype occurred many times. The chain recombines TRBV2 with TRBJ1-4, with a tentative D call TRBD1 (5 bases). V dropped 5 bases and J dropped 5 bases, with 15 bases sitting between them. From germline, CDR1 is SNHLY and CDR2 FYNNEI. The CDR3 consists of 15 residues. CDR3 in DNA: TGTGCCAGCAGTTTGCGGGGCGTCGGGAATGAAAAACTGTTTTTT. It is translated as CASSLRGVGNEKLFF.

This clonotype was counted at least ten times. This rearrangement joins TRBV10-3 to TRBJ2-7; 9 bases are a match to TRBD1. The germline V gene encodes CDR1 ENHRY and CDR2 SYGVKD. V lost 3 bases, J lost 2 bases, and 8 bases stayed unmatched. This CDR3 has 16 residues. The CDR3 region has the DNA TGTGCCATCAGTGATTCGGGACAGGGCACGACCTACGAGCAGTACTTC. Protein sequence: CAISDSGQGTTYEQYF.

This clonotype was counted ten times or more. This chain uses TRBV20-1 with TRBJ2-5; 7 bases match TRBD1. Germline V lookup: CDR1 DFQATT, CDR2 SNEGSKA (reference sequence). Trimming cost V 5 bases and J 7 bases; bases outside gene matches: 13. The CDR3 totals 14 residues. The CDR3 DNA is TGCAGTGCTGAAGAGTACAGGGGATTGGGGACCCAGTACTTC. Translation gives CSAEEYRGLGTQYF.

This clonotype was seen ten or more times. The rearrangement links TRBV5-5 to TRBJ2-1, with D possibly matching TRBD2 (6 bases). V was clipped by 4 bases and J by 10 bases, with 15 bases between them. Germline assignment: CDR1 SGHKS and CDR2 YYEKEE (reference sequence). This CDR3 contains 13 residues. CDR3 nucleotide sequence: TGTGCCAGCAGCCCGGGACTGTTAACGGAGCAGTTCTTC. This translates into CASSPGLLTEQFF.

This clonotype appeared many times. The chain couples TRBV7-2 to TRBJ2-7; D not certain. V gave up 5 bases and J gave up 4 bases, with 12 bases separating them. Germline assignment: CDR1 SGHTA and CDR2 FQGNSA. There are 13 residues in the CDR3. CDR3 nucleotides: TGTGCCAGCAGCCCCGGGTTGCGTTACGAGCAGTACTTC. Encoded protein: CASSPGLRYEQYF.

This clonotype was counted at least ten times. This chain connects TRBV20-1 to TRBJ1-2, with TRBD1 matching over 7 bases. V gave up 1 base and J gave up 4 bases; unmatched junction bases: 6. Germline assignment: CDR1 DFQATT and CDR2 SNEGSKA (reference sequence). The CDR3 runs 14 residues. This chain's CDR3 is CSARASDRSYGYTF. Here the CDR3 DNA reads TGCAGTGCTAGAGCCTCGGACAGGAGCTATGGCTACACCTTC.